The rows below give T cell receptor beta chains drawn from one sample of a study of blood T cell repertoires in COVID-19. TCRdb's table, derived via immunoSEQ multiplex PCR, lists solely in-frame clones and lacks some. The repertoire consists of 130,000 to 150,000 clones, with approximately 88% occurring once and the leading ten covering about 5.1%. Sample: peripheral blood. These receptors were taken from a human donor in a cohort sampled during active COVID-19. The CDR3 runs from the conserved cysteine through the conserved F or W. The D gene is left open where the match is weak. A clone size is listed for some rows: how often the clone was seen (once, few, many), or a class if it is expanded.

cdr3_nt | cdr3_aa | j_call | clone_size | v_call | d_call
TGTGCCAGCAGTGACTCCCCCGAGGGCACAGATACGCAGTATTTT | CASSDSPEGTDTQYF | TRBJ2-3 | - | TRBV6-4 | -
TGTGCCAGCAGTGGGGGACAGGGCTGGGCAACCCTCCACTTT | CASSGGQGWATLHF | TRBJ1-6 | - | TRBV28 | TRBD1
TGTGCCAGTAGTATAGTAGGACAATATCAGCCCCAGCATTTT | CASSIVGQYQPQHF | TRBJ1-5 | - | TRBV19 | -
TGTGCCAGCAGCAGCCGGGGGATCCACTCTGGAAACACCATATATTTT | CASSSRGIHSGNTIYF | TRBJ1-3 | once | TRBV28 | -
TGTGCCAGCAGCCAATATAACGGGGGGGCTTTTAAGCAGTACTTC | CASSQYNGGAFKQYF | TRBJ2-7 | - | TRBV3-1/TRBV3-2 | TRBD2
TGTGCCAGCAGTTACCGGCAGGCCAACACTGAAGCTTTCTTT | CASSYRQANTEAFF | TRBJ1-1 | - | TRBV6-5 | -
TGTGCCAGCAGCGACGGTCAGGGGGCAGATCTCGGGGAGCTGTTTTTT | CASSDGQGADLGELFF | TRBJ2-2 | - | TRBV7-8 | TRBD1
TGTGCCAGCAGCGTAGGGTGGGACACAACCACTGAAGCTTTCTTT | CASSVGWDTTTEAFF | TRBJ1-1 | - | TRBV9 | -
TGTGCCAGCAGCTCAGAAATCGGGAGGGAATACAATGAGCAGTTCTTC | CASSSEIGREYNEQFF | TRBJ2-1 | - | TRBV7-8 | TRBD2
TGTGCCAGTACCCTAGGACAGGTCTCCAATGAGCAGTTCTTC | CASTLGQVSNEQFF | TRBJ2-1 | - | TRBV19 | TRBD1
TGTGCCAGCACCGATGGTCGGGGTTATGGCTACACCTTC | CASTDGRGYGYTF | TRBJ1-2 | - | TRBV28 | -
TGTGCCAGCAGTCAATTACAGGGGGCCCTCTACGAGCAGTACTTC | CASSQLQGALYEQYF | TRBJ2-7 | - | TRBV28 | TRBD1
TGTGCCAGCAGTCCCCTCGGTGGAGGGTTTCATCAGCCCCAGCATTTT | CASSPLGGGFHQPQHF | TRBJ1-5 | - | TRBV6-2/TRBV6-3 | -
TGTGCCAGCTCAACCTCGACAGAGAACACTGAAGCTTTCTTT | CASSTSTENTEAFF | TRBJ1-1 | - | TRBV18 | -
TGTGCCAGCAGTTCTCAGTGGGGACAGAGGAACACTGAAGCTTTCTTT | CASSSQWGQRNTEAFF | TRBJ1-1 | - | TRBV6-5 | TRBD1
TGTGCCAGCAGCTGGGACAGGGGGGGTAGGTCCCAGCATTTT | CASSWDRGGRSQHF | TRBJ1-5 | - | TRBV27 | TRBD1
TGTGCCAGCAGCCAAGGGGGGGGCGAATCACCCCTCCACTTT | CASSQGGGESPLHF | TRBJ1-6 | few | TRBV7-9 | -
TGTGCCAGCAGCAAAGCGCTTCCGGGACAGAATTTTTCCCTGGCTAGCACAGATACGCAGTATTTT | CASSKALPGQNFSLASTDTQYF | TRBJ2-3 | once | TRBV21-1 | -
TGTGCCAGCAGCACCTCAGGGTTCTCCGGTTCACCCCTCCACTTT | CASSTSGFSGSPLHF | TRBJ1-6 | - | TRBV5-6 | -
TGTGCCAGCAGCCCGGAGGGGCGCAACTATGGCTACACCTTC | CASSPEGRNYGYTF | TRBJ1-2 | - | TRBV28 | -
TGTGCCAGCAGCTATGGGGGACAACTGAATTCACCCCTCCACTTT | CASSYGGQLNSPLHF | TRBJ1-6 | - | TRBV5-4 | -
TGTGCCAGCAGCCCCCGTGGGGGACAGGGGGCTCGGGGCTACACCTTC | CASSPRGGQGARGYTF | TRBJ1-2 | - | TRBV3-1/TRBV3-2 | TRBD1
TGTGCCTGGAATAGCAACCAAGAGACCCAGTACTTC | CAWNSNQETQYF | TRBJ2-5 | - | TRBV30 | -
TGTGCCAGCAGCCAAGGGCCTGCTGGAGCAACTAATGAAAAACTGTTTTTT | CASSQGPAGATNEKLFF | TRBJ1-4 | once | TRBV3-1/TRBV3-2 | -
TGTGCCAGCAGTTTACAGGGAAGGGATGACATTCAGTACTTC | CASSLQGRDDIQYF | TRBJ2-4 | once | TRBV2 | -
TGTGCCAGTGACTTATCTGGAAACACCATATATTTT | CASDLSGNTIYF | TRBJ1-3 | - | TRBV6-5 | -
TGTGCCATCAGTGCCACATCAGGGGAGACCCAGTACTTC | CAISATSGETQYF | TRBJ2-5 | - | TRBV10-3 | -
TGTGCCAGCACCAATGGGGCAGGGAACTATGGCTACACCTTC | CASTNGAGNYGYTF | TRBJ1-2 | - | TRBV28 | -
TGTGCCAGCAGCCCCGGGAGAGGCGGATCCTACGAGCAGTACTTC | CASSPGRGGSYEQYF | TRBJ2-7 | - | TRBV5-4 | -
TGTGCCAGCAGTGGGCCTGTGAGGTCCTATAATTCACCCCTCCACTTT | CASSGPVRSYNSPLHF | TRBJ1-6 | - | TRBV2 | -
TGTGCCAGCAGTGAATGGGCAGGGGATTGTACCTTC | CASSEWAGDCTF | TRBJ1-2 | - | TRBV2 | -
TGCAGCGTTGAAGGGGACAGGGGCGGGGTGAACACTGAAGCTTTCTTT | CSVEGDRGGVNTEAFF | TRBJ1-1 | - | TRBV29-1 | TRBD1
TGTGCCAGCAGCCCAACCAGGGTCTCCTACAATGAGCAGTTCTTC | CASSPTRVSYNEQFF | TRBJ2-1 | - | TRBV13 | -
TGTGCCAGCAGCCAAGAAACTAGTCTGGGCAATGAGCAGTTCTTC | CASSQETSLGNEQFF | TRBJ2-1 | - | TRBV4-2 | -
TGTGCCAGCAGTGAAATCTTATCGGGGGAGCAGTTCTTC | CASSEILSGEQFF | TRBJ2-1 | - | TRBV2 | -
TGCAGCGTCTCTGGGACAGGGGGTGGGAAACTGTTTTTT | CSVSGTGGGKLFF | TRBJ1-4 | - | TRBV29-1 | TRBD1
TGTGCCAGCAGCAAAGCCCGGACAAATCATGAAAAACTGTTTTTT | CASSKARTNHEKLFF | TRBJ1-4 | once | TRBV21-1 | -
TGTGCCAGCAGCGTTACAGGGGGCGATACTGAAGCTTTCTTT | CASSVTGGDTEAFF | TRBJ1-1 | - | TRBV9 | TRBD1
TGTGCCAGCAGCTTAGCCGACAGCATCTCTGGGGCCAACGTCCTGACTTTC | CASSLADSISGANVLTF | TRBJ2-6 | - | TRBV7-8 | -
TGTGCCAGCAGCCCCCAGGGGACTAAGGCGGAGACCCAGTACTTC | CASSPQGTKAETQYF | TRBJ2-5 | - | TRBV28 | -
TGCAGCGTAAAAGATCGTCGAGCTAGGGAGACCCAGTACTTC | CSVKDRRARETQYF | TRBJ2-5 | - | TRBV29-1 | -
TGCGCCAGCAGCCAAGGGACAGGGGGCTTGCGGCGTAACTATGGCTACACCTTC | CASSQGTGGLRRNYGYTF | TRBJ1-2 | - | TRBV4-1 | TRBD1
TGTGCCATCAGTGTCGTCCTAGCGGGGTCGAACACCGGGGAGCTGTTTTTT | CAISVVLAGSNTGELFF | TRBJ2-2 | - | TRBV10-3 | TRBD2
TGTGCCAGTAGTTCGGGACTAGCGGGAGCGGCAGATACGCAGTATTTT | CASSSGLAGAADTQYF | TRBJ2-3 | - | TRBV19 | TRBD2
TGTGCCAGCTCACAGATGAACACTGAAGCTTTCTTT | CASSQMNTEAFF | TRBJ1-1 | few | TRBV27 | -
TGTGCCAGCAGCCCCCGTGAGGCAGGGAAAGGCGAAAAACTGTTTTTT | CASSPREAGKGEKLFF | TRBJ1-4 | - | TRBV7-9 | -
TGTGCCAGCACCACCGGGACAGGGTTCGGAGAGACCCAGTACTTC | CASTTGTGFGETQYF | TRBJ2-5 | - | TRBV25-1 | TRBD1
TGTGCCAGCAGTAAAGGGACAGGGGCGAACACCGGGGAGCTGTTTTTT | CASSKGTGANTGELFF | TRBJ2-2 | many | TRBV7-3 | TRBD1
TGCAGCGTTGAACGGGGCAGGGGCGCTTCTGAAGCTTTCTTT | CSVERGRGASEAFF | TRBJ1-1 | - | TRBV29-1 | -
TGTGCCAGTACCTCACGGGCAACAGGGGGCTCTGGGGCCAACGTCCTGACTTTC | CASTSRATGGSGANVLTF | TRBJ2-6 | - | TRBV19 | TRBD1
TGTGCCAGCAGCCGCCGCGGGGAGGGGTCCTACAATGAGCAGTTCTTC | CASSRRGEGSYNEQFF | TRBJ2-1 | - | TRBV3-1/TRBV3-2 | TRBD2
TGTGCCAGTAGCCCCCCTCAGACAGGAACTGAAGCTTTCTTT | CASSPPQTGTEAFF | TRBJ1-1 | - | TRBV19 | -
TGTGCCAGCAGCTCAGCGGGCTCCTACAATGAGCAGTTCTTC | CASSSAGSYNEQFF | TRBJ2-1 | - | TRBV7-3 | -
TGTGCCAGCAGCCAATTAATCCCTACCCATACGGTCTATGGCTACACCTTC | CASSQLIPTHTVYGYTF | TRBJ1-2 | - | TRBV3-1/TRBV3-2 | -
TGTGCCAGTAGTTCCGCCCCCGGGACAGCGGGTGGGACCCAGTACTTC | CASSSAPGTAGGTQYF | TRBJ2-5 | - | TRBV19 | -